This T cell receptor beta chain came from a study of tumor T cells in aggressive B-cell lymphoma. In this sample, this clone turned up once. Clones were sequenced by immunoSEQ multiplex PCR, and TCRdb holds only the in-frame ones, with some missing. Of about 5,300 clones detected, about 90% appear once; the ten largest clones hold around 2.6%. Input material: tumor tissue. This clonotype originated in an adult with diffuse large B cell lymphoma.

The CDR3 is CASSRQSNSNQPQHF. The CDR3 DNA reads TGTGCCAGCAGCAGACAGTCGAATAGCAATCAGCCCCAGCATTTT. The J gene is TRBJ1-5, the V gene TRBV2, with a possible D match to TRBD1 (5 bases). Trimming cost V 6 bases and J 0 bases, with 12 bases left between them. Germline values: CDR1 SNHLY, CDR2 FYNNEI. This CDR3 has 15 amino acids.